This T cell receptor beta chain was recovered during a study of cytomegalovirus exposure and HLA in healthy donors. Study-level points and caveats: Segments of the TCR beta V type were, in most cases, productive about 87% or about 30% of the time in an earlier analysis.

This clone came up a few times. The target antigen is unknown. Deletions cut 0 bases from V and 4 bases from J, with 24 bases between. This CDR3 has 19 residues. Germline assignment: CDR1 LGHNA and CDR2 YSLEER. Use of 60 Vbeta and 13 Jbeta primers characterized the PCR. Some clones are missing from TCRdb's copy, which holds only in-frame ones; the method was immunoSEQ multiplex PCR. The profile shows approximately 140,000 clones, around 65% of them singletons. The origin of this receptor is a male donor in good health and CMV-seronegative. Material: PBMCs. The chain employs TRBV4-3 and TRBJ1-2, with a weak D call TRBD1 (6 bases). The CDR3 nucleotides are TGCGCCAGCAGCCAAGATACTGTAACAGGGACCCTTATCGGCTATGGCTACACCTTC. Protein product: CASSQDTVTGTLIGYGYTF.